These 17 T cell receptor beta chains were sequenced from one sample in a study of blood T cell repertoires in COVID-19. The assay was immunoSEQ multiplex PCR, and TCRdb's table has in-frame clones only and misses some. Here the sample spans fewer than 150,000 clones, around three quarters being singletons. The sample comprised peripheral blood. The receptors derive from a human donor in a cohort sampled during active COVID-19.

This clone was recorded a few times. The chain combines TRBV18 with TRBJ1-5; 7 bases are a match to TRBD1. Trimming at V came to 3 bases and at J to 0 bases, leaving 5 bases not matched to a gene. This CDR3 contains 16 residues. Germline assignment: CDR1 KGHSH and CDR2 LQKENI. The DNA for the CDR3 is TGTGCCAGCTCACCTGGGACAGATTATAGCAATCAGCCCCAGCATTTT. Its translation: CASSPGTDYSNQPQHF. The full variable domain, rest sourced from reference TRBV18 and TRBJ1-5, is NAGVMQNPRHLVRRRGQEARLRCSPMKGHSHVYWYRQLPEEGLKFMVYLQKENIIDESGMPKERFSAEFPKEGPSILRIQQVVRGDSAAYFCASSPGTDYSNQPQHFGDGTRLSIL.

This clone was observed once. This chain joins TRBV7-9 and TRBJ1-2; 10 bases align to TRBD1. The germline CDR1 and CDR2 sequences are SEHNR and FQNEAQ (reference sequence). The CDR3 length is 14 residues. Germline trimming cut 5 bases from V and 3 bases from J; bases unmatched to any gene: 3. CDR3 bases: TGTGCCAGCAGCCCGGGGACAGGGGACTATGGCTACACCTTC. The encoded protein is CASSPGTGDYGYTF. Full variable domain (remainder filled in from reference TRBV7-9 and TRBJ1-2): DTGVSQNPRHKITKRGQNVTFRCDPISEHNRLYWYRQTLGQGPEFLTYFQNEAQLEKSRLLSDRFSAERPKGSFSTLEIQRTEQGDSAMYLCASSPGTGDYGYTFGSGTRLTVV.

The chain combines TRBV7-8 with TRBJ1-2; maybe TRBD1 (6 bases). In germline, CDR1 is SGHVS, CDR2 FQNEAQ. This CDR3 contains 14 residues. Trimming pared 1 base from V and 3 bases from J, leaving 9 bases between. The CDR3 sequence is CASSLDGGDYGYTF. CDR3 nucleotide sequence: TGTGCCAGCAGCTTAGATGGGGGCGACTATGGCTACACCTTC.

The rearrangement uses TRBV10-2 and TRBJ2-7; 7 nucleotides align to TRBD1. Germline V gene data show CDR1 as WSHSY and CDR2 as SAAADI. V dropped 10 bases and J dropped 2; count of bases not matched to a gene: 14. The CDR3 loop spans 15 amino acids. The CDR3 DNA is TGCGCCACCAAAGGAGGACAGGCCCTTCCCTACGAGCAGTACTTC. Its translation is CATKGGQALPYEQYF.

A few counts support this clone. The chain joins TRBV10-3 to TRBJ1-2; 9 nucleotides match TRBD1. From germline, CDR1 is ENHRY and CDR2 SYGVKD. CDR3 length: 15 amino acids. V trimming: 4 bases; J trimming: 6 bases; junction bases outside the gene matches: 9. The CDR3 sequence is CAISVSTQGADGYTF. The CDR3 DNA reads as TGTGCCATCAGTGTATCGACACAGGGGGCTGATGGCTACACCTTC.

The gene calls are TRBV27 and TRBJ2-2; 12 positions agree with TRBD1. This CDR3 region has 17 residues. CDR1 and CDR2 (germline): MNHEY, SMNVEV (reference sequence). V dropped 5 bases and J dropped 6; count of bases not matched to a gene: 10. CDR3 sequence: CASSPSAGTGGPGELFF. In DNA, the CDR3 is TGTGCCAGCAGTCCAAGCGCGGGGACAGGGGGCCCCGGGGAGCTGTTTTTT.

CDR3 DNA sequence: TGTGCCAGCAGCTTGGCAGGGGGCCCCGGCCACCAAGAGACCCAGTACTTC. Translating it yields CASSLAGGPGHQETQYF. The rearrangement links TRBV5-6 to TRBJ2-5, with 8 bases that match TRBD1. Trimming removed 0 bases from V and 0 bases from J; junction bases left unmatched: 7. The CDR3 is made up of 17 amino acids. Looked up from germline, CDR1 is SGHDT and CDR2 is YYEEEE.

This clone was seen once. The CDR3 is CASSRGRPSLGKLFF. In nucleotides, the CDR3 is TGTGCCAGCAGTCGAGGGCGACCCTCTCTTGGGAAACTGTTTTTT. The rearrangement uses TRBV6-5 and TRBJ1-4; D unresolved. The CDR3 length is 15 residues. Trimming stripped 5 bases from V and 11 bases from J, with 21 bases between. From germline, CDR1 is MNHEY and CDR2 SVGAGI.

The chain links TRBV19 to TRBJ2-7, with TRBD1 as a possible D gene (6 bases). The CDR3 has 13 residues. Germline assignment: CDR1 LNHDA and CDR2 SQIVND (reference sequence). V was clipped by 4 bases and J by 5 bases, with 12 bases between them. The CDR3 nucleotides are TGTGCCAGTAGTACTCGGACAGAACACGAGCAGTACTTC. It encodes CASSTRTEHEQYF.

The chain recombines TRBV6-1 with TRBJ2-2, with a weak D call TRBD2 (6 bases). The CDR3 runs to 16 residues. Trimming removed 2 bases at V and 4 bases at J, with 14 bases between. Per germline, CDR1 MNHNS and CDR2 SASEGT. Here the CDR3 DNA reads TGTGCCAGCAGTGAACGGAGGGTTAGCCTCACCGGGGAGCTGTTTTTT. It encodes CASSERRVSLTGELFF.

J is TRBJ2-5 and V is TRBV11-2; 9 bases line up with TRBD1. The V segment lost 1 base and the J segment 6 bases; nucleotides outside the gene matches: 6. The germline V gene encodes CDR1 SGHAT and CDR2 FQNNGV. This CDR3 has 15 residues. CDR3 loop: CASSLVVGQGQTQYF. The CDR3, as DNA: TGTGCCAGCAGCTTAGTAGTGGGACAGGGTCAGACCCAGTACTTC.

The gene calls are TRBV3-1 (or the pseudogene TRBV3-2) and TRBJ1-5; D not resolved. Trimming removed 6 bases at V and 0 bases at J, with 15 bases between. CDR3 length equals 16 residues. CDR1 is LGHDT and CDR2 is YNNKEL in the germline V gene (reference sequence). Here the CDR3 reads CASSRLRVPSNQPQHF. CDR3 in DNA: TGTGCCAGCAGTCGACTAAGAGTACCTAGCAATCAGCCCCAGCATTTT.

This clone came up once. The rearrangement links TRBV30 to TRBJ2-1; 7 bases match TRBD2. The V gene end was trimmed by 0 bases and the J gene end by 4 bases; junction bases not matched to a gene: 6. Germline V gene lookup returns CDR1 GTSNPN and CDR2 SVGIG (reference sequence). CDR3 size: 15 residues. CDR3 amino acids: CAWSVGAGVYNEQFF. The CDR3, as DNA: TGTGCCTGGAGTGTCGGGGCGGGGGTGTACAATGAGCAGTTCTTC.

The V call is TRBV5-1, the J call TRBJ2-3, with 11 positions matching TRBD1. This CDR3 is built from 16 residues. Germline V lookup: CDR1 SGHRS, CDR2 YFSETQ. Trimming removed 4 bases from V and 4 bases from J; junction bases left unmatched: 8. Here the CDR3 DNA reads TGCGCCAGCAGCGGGACCGGGACAGGGGGTTCAGATACGCAGTATTTT. Translated, it gives CASSGTGTGGSDTQYF.

The chain is built from TRBV5-1 and TRBJ1-3; 9 nucleotides line up with TRBD1. V shed 0 bases, J shed 0 bases, and the junction held 4 bases outside the gene matches. This CDR3 spans 17 amino acids. Per germline, CDR1 SGHRS and CDR2 YFSETQ. CDR3 coding DNA: TGCGCCAGCAGCTTGGCCGGGACAGGGAGCTCTGGAAACACCATATATTTT. Protein product: CASSLAGTGSSGNTIYF.

The CDR3 region is CSVGDRVTYEQYF. CDR3 nucleotide sequence: TGCAGCGTCGGGGACAGGGTTACCTACGAGCAGTACTTC. The chain joins TRBV29-1 to TRBJ2-7, with 9 positions matching TRBD1. This CDR3 has 13 residues. With V trimmed by 6 bases and J by 2 bases, 5 bases remained unmatched. CDR1 SQVTM and CDR2 ANQGSEA come from the germline V gene.

The chain joins TRBV30 to TRBJ1-1; D is unclear. The V gene lost 1 base and the J gene lost 0 bases, with 6 bases spanning the gap. Germline V gene sequence: CDR1 GTSNPN, CDR2 SVGIG (reference sequence). The CDR3 has 13 residues. The CDR3 nucleotides are TGTGCCTGGAGTGGACTCATGAACACTGAAGCTTTCTTT. As protein: CAWSGLMNTEAFF.